This T cell receptor (beta chain) was recovered during a study of shared clonotypes between healthy human individuals. Assay: immunoSEQ multiplex PCR; the TCRdb copy retains only in-frame clones and omits some. This table has hundreds of thousands of clones, less than 98% appearing once. In germline, CDR1 is MNHEY, CDR2 SVGAGI. Trimming cost V 5 bases and J 5 bases; bases outside gene matches: 3. The CDR3 runs 12 residues. The sequence was obtained from a woman aged 25 to 45 in good health. The chain combines TRBV6-5 with TRBJ2-7; 7 positions match TRBD1. The material sequenced was naive CD4+ T cells sorted from blood. As for subset: CD45RA+ positively selected. The CDR3 is CASSDRVDEQYF. In DNA form, the CDR3 reads TGTGCCAGCAGTGACAGGGTCGACGAGCAGTACTTC.